The source of this TCR beta chain is a study of OX40 agonist ivuxolimab in advanced cancers. Regarding the study as a whole: Determination of antigen specificity was not performed for the expanded peripheral T cells. Low normalized clonal expansion also occurred in some nonresponding patients.

Sequenced by immunoSEQ multiplex PCR; TCRdb stores in-frame clones only, minus some. The sample includes approximately 60,000 clones, 87% seen only once; the top ten take approximately 0.37%. Trimming cost V 6 bases and J 4 bases, with 13 bases left between them. Germline CDR1 and CDR2: MNHEY and SVGAGI. The CDR3 extends over 14 amino acids. Concerning this clone itself: The target antigen is unknown.

The genes are TRBV6-5 and TRBJ2-1; no definite D call. This TCR came from an adult with an advanced solid tumor such as melanoma, head and neck, liver or kidney cancer. The specimen comprised CD4+ or CD8+ T cells sorted from blood, sampled in a trial of the OX40 agonist ivuxolimab. The CDR3 loop reads CASRPAGEYNEQFF. The CDR3 coding sequence is TGTGCCAGCAGACCGGCAGGCGAGTACAATGAGCAGTTCTTC.